Presented here are 22 T cell receptor beta chains from one specimen sequenced in a study of T cells in Graves' hyperthyroidism and ophthalmopathy. RNA transcripts were the template for amplifying TCR beta CDR3 regions. An initial round of RT-PCR targeting the TCR CDR3 relied on the HTBI primer set. TCRdb fed the multiplex PCR reads into MiXCR, producing one record per CDR3 protein. This sample carries roughly 420,000 distinct CDR3 sequences, 15% to 19% of them seen once, and the ten largest clones take just under 8%. The sample comprised blood. These receptors were collected from a woman aged 18-29 years with Graves' hyperthyroidism.

This clonotype came up many times. V gene TRBV2 combines with J gene TRBJ1-3; D call uncertain. The CDR3 length is 14 residues. Germline CDR1 is SNHLY and CDR2 is FYNNEI. V was pared by 3 bases and J by 0 bases, with 6 bases between. The CDR3 nucleotides are TGTGCCAGCAGTGATCCCCTCTCTGGAAACACCATATATTTT. Its protein product is CASSDPLSGNTIYF.

This clonotype was seen at least ten times. The genes are TRBV6-5 and TRBJ2-7, with 8 bases lining up with TRBD2. J lost 2 bases, V lost 0 bases, and 3 bases had no gene match. This CDR3 region has 15 residues. CDR1 and CDR2 from the germline V gene are MNHEY and SVGAGI. For the CDR3, the DNA is TGTGCCAGCAGTTACTCGGCAGCGGGAGCCTACGAGCAGTACTTC. As protein: CASSYSAAGAYEQYF.

This clonotype came up many times. This chain joins TRBV19 and TRBJ2-7; D is perhaps TRBD2 (5 bases). Trimming took off 2 bases at V and 5 bases at J, with 25 bases between the two ends. The CDR3 loop spans 18 amino acids. Germline loops: CDR1 LNHDA, CDR2 SQIVND (reference sequence). The CDR3 region is CASSIRVVLVGSRNEQYF. For the CDR3, the DNA is TGTGCCAGTAGTATAAGGGTAGTTCTAGTGGGGAGCCGGAACGAGCAGTACTTC.

This clonotype was observed at least ten times. J is TRBJ1-5 and V is TRBV2, with 7 bases identical to TRBD1. CDR3 length: 15 residues. V lost 7 bases, J lost 1 base, and 7 bases stayed unmatched. CDR1 SNHLY and CDR2 FYNNEI come from the germline V gene. The CDR3, as DNA: TGTGCCAGCAAACAGGGGATTTCGAGCAATCAGCCCCAGCATTTT. This codes for CASKQGISSNQPQHF. Full variable domain (outside the CDR3, taken from reference TRBV2 and TRBJ1-5): EPEVTQTPSHQVTQMGQEVILRCVPISNHLYFYWYRQILGQKVEFLVSFYNNEISEKSEIFDDQFSVERPDGSNFTLKIRSTKLEDSAMYFCASKQGISSNQPQHFGDGTRLSIL.

The chain couples TRBV5-1 to TRBJ1-3, with D possibly being TRBD1 (6 bases). The ends were cut back, 5 bases at V and 1 base at J, with 7 bases in the middle. The CDR3 totals 13 residues. CDR1 is SGHRS, CDR2 YFSETQ, per germline. This chain's CDR3 is CASRQGSGNTIYF. The CDR3 DNA reads as TGCGCCAGCAGACAGGGATCTGGAAACACCATATATTTT.

There are many counts of this clonotype. This chain uses TRBV10-3 with TRBJ2-1, with TRBD2 identical over 8 bases. The V and J ends lost 10 bases and 7 bases, in that order; junction bases with no gene match: 18. The CDR3 runs 16 residues. Germline V gives CDR1 ENHRY, CDR2 SYGVKD. The CDR3 protein is CATKPGGSGRVNEQFF. CDR3 bases: TGTGCCACAAAACCGGGTGGAAGCGGGAGAGTGAATGAGCAGTTCTTC.

This clonotype was counted many times. This chain uses TRBV18 with TRBJ1-1; possibly TRBD1 for D (5 bases). The V and J ends lost 3 bases and 5 bases respectively, with 16 bases between them. CDR1 is KGHSH, CDR2 LQKENI, per germline. The CDR3 has 15 residues. CDR3: CASSPPSWGSTEAFF. The CDR3 nucleotides are TGTGCCAGCTCACCGCCCTCTTGGGGGTCGACTGAAGCTTTCTTT.

This clonotype was recorded at least ten times. The genes are TRBV30 and TRBJ2-6; 10 bases map to TRBD2. Germline V gives CDR1 GTSNPN, CDR2 SVGIG (reference sequence). Trimming took 0 bases from V and 2 from J; bases not matched to a gene: 1. CDR3 length: 16 residues. CDR3 DNA sequence: TGTGCCTGGAGTGTACTAGCGGGAACTGGGGCCAACGTCCTGACTTTC. Its translation: CAWSVLAGTGANVLTF.

The V call is TRBV7-3, the J call TRBJ2-7; 7 bases fit TRBD2. Looked up from germline, CDR1 is SGHTA and CDR2 is FQGTGA. Trimming at V came to 2 bases and at J to 6 bases, leaving 4 bases not matched to a gene. The CDR3 length is 13 residues. The CDR3 protein is CASSLAGVGEQYF. For the CDR3, the DNA is TGTGCCAGCAGCTTAGCGGGAGTTGGCGAGCAGTACTTC.

This clonotype has ten or more counts. The chain combines TRBV20-1 with TRBJ2-7; D possibly corresponds to TRBD1 (5 bases). CDR1 and CDR2 from the germline V gene are DFQATT and SNEGSKA (reference sequence). The CDR3 spans 13 residues. V shed 0 bases and J shed 1 base, with 7 bases lying between them. The CDR3 protein is CSARDRASYEQYF. In DNA form, the CDR3 reads TGCAGTGCTAGAGACAGGGCATCCTACGAGCAGTACTTC.

In its sample, this clonotype was seen many times. The rearrangement joins TRBV12-3 or TRBV12-4 to TRBJ1-6, with TRBD1 as a possible D gene (5 bases). The length of the CDR3 is 15 residues. V was shortened by 5 bases and J by 5 bases, with 13 bases between the two germline ends. In nucleotides, the CDR3 is TGTGCCAGCAGTCGCGGCGCAGGGCATAATTCACCCCTCCACTTT. Amino acids: CASSRGAGHNSPLHF.

This clonotype was recorded many times. V gene TRBV12-3 or TRBV12-4 combines with J gene TRBJ2-7; no reliable D call. The V end lost 6 bases, the J end lost 2 bases, and 11 bases lay between the germline ends. The CDR3 spans 13 residues. CDR3 in DNA: TGTGCCAGCAGAACGCGGACCACCTACGAGCAGTACTTC. It codes for CASRTRTTYEQYF.

Regarding this clonotype: This may arise from a read error, as a much more abundant clone is one base away. This chain joins TRBV12-3 or TRBV12-4 and TRBJ2-7; D remains ambiguous. The CDR3 sequence is 14 residues long. Here the CDR3 reads CAGSLRAASYEQYF. The CDR3 region has the DNA TGTGCCGGCAGTTTAAGGGCAGCATCCTACGAGCAGTACTTC.

The sample holds many counts of this clonotype. The CDR3 bases are TGTGCCAGCAGCCCTCCTGGAAACACCATATATTTT. It specifies CASSPPGNTIYF. This chain joins TRBV18 and TRBJ1-3; D remains ambiguous. Deletions cut 8 bases from V and 2 bases from J, with 7 bases between. The CDR3 has 12 amino acids. Germline V gene sequence: CDR1 KGHSH, CDR2 LQKENI.

CDR3 nucleotide sequence: TGTGCCAGCGGGACGGCGGATGTAGATACGCAGTATTTT. As protein: CASGTADVDTQYF. The J gene is TRBJ2-3, the V gene TRBV19; D is perhaps TRBD1 or TRBD2 (5 bases each). The germline V gene encodes CDR1 LNHDA and CDR2 SQIVND (reference sequence). The CDR3 runs 13 residues. Between the trimmed V and J ends, which lost 9 bases and 5 bases, there was a span of 15 bases.

This clonotype showed up just a few times. The rearrangement links TRBV19 to TRBJ1-5; D call uncertain. The germline V gene encodes CDR1 LNHDA and CDR2 SQIVND (reference sequence). Trimming took off 0 bases at V and 3 bases at J, with 9 bases between the two ends. The CDR3 spans 15 residues. CDR3 sequence (DNA): TGTGCCAGTAGTATAGATGGCAGGTACAATCAGCCCCAGCATTTT. This sequence encodes CASSIDGRYNQPQHF.

This clonotype was detected many times. V is TRBV7-8 and J is TRBJ2-3; the match to TRBD1 covers 7 bases. V lost 5 bases to trimming and J lost 3 bases; unmatched junction nucleotides: 2. CDR1 SGHVS and CDR2 FQNEAQ come from the germline V gene. This CDR3 has 13 amino acids. The CDR3 is CASSQQGTDTQYF. The CDR3 nucleotides are TGTGCCAGCAGCCAACAGGGGACAGATACGCAGTATTTT.

This clonotype was counted ten times or more. The chain couples TRBV6-2 or TRBV6-3 to TRBJ2-5; 10 positions match TRBD2. CDR1 and CDR2 (germline): MNHEY, SVGEGT. The CDR3 is made up of 18 amino acids. The V segment lost 2 bases and the J segment 1 base; nucleotides outside the gene matches: 10. CDR3 in amino acids: CASSYPLAGASFQETQYF. The CDR3 DNA sequence: TGTGCCAGCAGTTACCCTCTAGCGGGGGCCTCTTTCCAAGAGACCCAGTACTTC.

The chain uses TRBV4-1 and TRBJ2-7; D possibly uses TRBD1 or TRBD2 (5 bases each). The V gene's germline CDR1 is MGHRA and CDR2 YSYEKL. The CDR3 is 13 amino acids. The V and J ends lost 5 bases and 3 bases respectively, with 11 bases between them. CDR3 amino acids: CASSAREYYEQYF. CDR3 nucleotide sequence: TGCGCCAGCAGCGCCAGGGAGTACTACGAGCAGTACTTC.

The table lists this clonotype with many counts. The chain employs TRBV12-3 or TRBV12-4 and TRBJ2-1; no clear D gene. The ends were cut back, 8 bases at V and 8 bases at J, with 10 bases in the middle. The CDR3 contains 11 residues. The CDR3 sequence: CASPRADEQFF. In DNA form, the CDR3 reads TGTGCCAGCCCCCGCGCGGATGAGCAGTTCTTC.

In its sample, this clonotype was seen many times. This chain joins TRBV5-1 and TRBJ1-5, with TRBD1 matching over 8 bases. Germline assignment: CDR1 SGHRS and CDR2 YFSETQ. The CDR3 sequence is 15 residues long. J lost 5 bases, V lost 3 bases, and 7 bases had no gene match. The DNA of the CDR3 is TGCGCCAGCAGCTCGGGGACAGGAAGGGATCAGCCCCAGCATTTT. The encoded protein is CASSSGTGRDQPQHF.

Only a few counts were recorded for this clonotype. This rearrangement joins TRBV30 to TRBJ1-4; the D gene is possibly TRBD1 (5 bases). The CDR3 totals 12 residues. Germline lookup yields CDR1 GTSNPN and CDR2 SVGIG (reference sequence). Trimming cost V 8 bases and J 4 bases, with 11 bases left between them. CDR3 amino acids: CARTRLNEKLFF. CDR3 nucleotide sequence: TGTGCCCGGACAAGACTTAATGAAAAACTGTTTTTT.